This T cell receptor (beta chain) emerged from a study of response to subunit inactivated influenza vaccine. One entry per CDR3 protein, called by TCRdb with MiXCR from the RT-PCR reads. The sample has about 480,000 distinct CDR3 sequences; around 25% are singletons. The study's findings and limits: Authors proposed each seasonal influenza vaccination draws in few new T cells.

Concerning this clonotype itself: The antigen remains unidentified.

This CDR3 spans 15 amino acids. Germline loops: CDR1 LGHNA, CDR2 YNFKEQ. V dropped 0 bases and J dropped 7 bases, with 13 bases sitting between them. The rearrangement links TRBV4-2 to TRBJ2-1; D possibly matches TRBD1 or TRBD2 (5 bases each). The receptor was derived from a man aged 45-65 years who received an inactivated influenza vaccine. This sample comprised CD4+ T cells sorted from PBMCs, obtained 5 days after vaccination. The CDR3 reads CASSQDGSGRNEQFF. In nucleotides, the CDR3 is TGTGCCAGCAGCCAAGACGGGTCGGGGCGAAATGAGCAGTTCTTC.